This T cell receptor (beta chain) came from a study of blood T cell repertoires in COVID-19. Looked up from germline, CDR1 is SGHVS and CDR2 is FQNEAQ. The CDR3 runs to 14 residues. V shed 4 bases and J shed 1 base, with 10 bases lying between them. The protocol was immunoSEQ multiplex PCR, while the TCRdb copy is restricted to in-frame clones and leaves out a portion. The profile shows some 360,000 clones, approximately 89% of them singletons. The sample consisted of peripheral blood. This clonotype was obtained from a woman aged 55-70 years with COVID-19, enrolled during active disease. This chain joins TRBV7-8 and TRBJ1-1; the D is unclear. The CDR3 bases are TGTGCCAGCAGCTCAGCACTCAAGAACACTGAAGCTTTCTTT. Protein product: CASSSALKNTEAFF.